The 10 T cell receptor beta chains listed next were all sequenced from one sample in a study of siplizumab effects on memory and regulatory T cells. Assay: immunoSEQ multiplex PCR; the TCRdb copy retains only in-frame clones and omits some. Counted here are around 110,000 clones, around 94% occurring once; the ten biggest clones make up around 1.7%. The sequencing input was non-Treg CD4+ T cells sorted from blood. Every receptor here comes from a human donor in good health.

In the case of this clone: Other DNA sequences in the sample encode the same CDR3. The CDR3: CASSKAVFTEAFF. The CDR3 DNA is TGCGCCAGCAGTAAAGCGGTATTCACTGAAGCTTTCTTT. The V call is TRBV10-1, the J call TRBJ1-1; D is undetermined. V shed 5 bases and J shed 4 bases, with 11 bases lying between them. Germline V gene data show CDR1 as WNHNN and CDR2 as SYGVQD (reference sequence). The CDR3 has 13 residues.

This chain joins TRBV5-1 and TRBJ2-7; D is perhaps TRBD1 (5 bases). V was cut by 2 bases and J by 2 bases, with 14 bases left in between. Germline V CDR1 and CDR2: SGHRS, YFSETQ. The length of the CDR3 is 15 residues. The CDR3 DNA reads TGCGCCAGCAGCTTCAGGGATAATTCGCCCTACGAGCAGTACTTC. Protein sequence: CASSFRDNSPYEQYF. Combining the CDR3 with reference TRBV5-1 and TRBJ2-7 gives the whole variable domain KAGVTQTPRYLIKTRGQQVTLSCSPISGHRSVSWYQQTPGQGLQFLFEYFSETQRNKGNFPGRFSGRQFSNSRSEMNVSTLELGDSALYLCASSFRDNSPYEQYFGPGTRLTVT.

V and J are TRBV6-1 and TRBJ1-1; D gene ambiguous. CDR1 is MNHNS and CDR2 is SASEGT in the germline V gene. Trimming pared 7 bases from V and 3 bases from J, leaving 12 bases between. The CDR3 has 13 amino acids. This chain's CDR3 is CASTGLRDTEAFF. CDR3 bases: TGTGCCAGCACAGGATTAAGGGACACTGAAGCTTTCTTT.

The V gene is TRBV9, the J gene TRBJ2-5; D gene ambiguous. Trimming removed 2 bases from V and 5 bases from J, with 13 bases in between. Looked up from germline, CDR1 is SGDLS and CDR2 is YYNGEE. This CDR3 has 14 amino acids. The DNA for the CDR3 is TGTGCCAGCAGCGTTGGACCCTCAAGGGAGACCCAGTACTTC. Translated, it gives CASSVGPSRETQYF.

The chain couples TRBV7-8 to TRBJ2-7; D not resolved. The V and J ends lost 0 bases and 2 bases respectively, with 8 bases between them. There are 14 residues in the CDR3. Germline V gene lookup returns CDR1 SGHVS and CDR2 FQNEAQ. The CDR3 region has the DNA TGTGCCAGCAGCTTAGCGAAGGCTACCTACGAGCAGTACTTC. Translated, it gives CASSLAKATYEQYF.

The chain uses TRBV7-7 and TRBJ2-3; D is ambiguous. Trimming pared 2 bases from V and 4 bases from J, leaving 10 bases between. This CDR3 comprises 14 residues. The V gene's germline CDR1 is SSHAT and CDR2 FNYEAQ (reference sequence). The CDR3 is CASSLRVGSDTQYF. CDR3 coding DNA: TGTGCCAGCAGCTTACGTGTAGGGTCAGATACGCAGTATTTT.

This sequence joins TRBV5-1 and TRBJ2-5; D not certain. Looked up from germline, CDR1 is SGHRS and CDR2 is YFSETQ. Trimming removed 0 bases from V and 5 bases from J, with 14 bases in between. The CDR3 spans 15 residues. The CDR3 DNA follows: TGCGCCAGCAGCTTGGCACCAGAATCGAGGGAGACCCAGTACTTC. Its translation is CASSLAPESRETQYF.

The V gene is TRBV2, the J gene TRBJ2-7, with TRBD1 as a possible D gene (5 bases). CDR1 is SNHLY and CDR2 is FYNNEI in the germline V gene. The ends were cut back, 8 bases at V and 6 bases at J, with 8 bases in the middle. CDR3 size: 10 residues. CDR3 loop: CASLGREQYF. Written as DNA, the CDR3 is TGTGCCAGCTTGGGGCGCGAGCAGTACTTC.

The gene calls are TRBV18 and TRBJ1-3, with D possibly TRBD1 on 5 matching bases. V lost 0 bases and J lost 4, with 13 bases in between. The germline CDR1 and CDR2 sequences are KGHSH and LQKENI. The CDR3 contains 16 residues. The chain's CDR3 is CASSPPSGSGGNTIYF. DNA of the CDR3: TGTGCCAGCTCACCACCTTCAGGGTCGGGAGGAAACACCATATATTTT.

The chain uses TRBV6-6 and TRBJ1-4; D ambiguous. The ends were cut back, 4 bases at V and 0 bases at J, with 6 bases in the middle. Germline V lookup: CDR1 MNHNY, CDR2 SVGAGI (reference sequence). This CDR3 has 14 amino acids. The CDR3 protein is CASSWRSTNEKLFF. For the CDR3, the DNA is TGTGCCAGCAGTTGGCGGTCAACTAATGAAAAACTGTTTTTT.